The 21 T cell receptor beta chains in this list originate from one sample, sequenced in a study of blood T cell repertoires in COVID-19. Produced via immunoSEQ multiplex PCR; TCRdb's table is partial and in-frame only. Of about 350,000 clones in the sample, approximately 84% are singletons; the top ten hold more than 0.9%. The specimen sequenced was PBMCs or T cells enriched from blood (not recorded which). The receptors derive from a woman aged 25 to 39 who had recovered from COVID-19.

This chain connects TRBV5-4 to TRBJ2-3; a possible D gene is TRBD1 (5 bases). The ends were cut back, 3 bases at V and 3 bases at J, with 8 bases in the middle. The CDR3 is 13 amino acids. Germline-derived CDR1 and CDR2 are SGHNT and YYREEE (reference sequence). CDR3 sequence reads: CASSSQGTDTQYF. In nucleotides, the CDR3 is TGTGCCAGCAGCTCGCAGGGTACAGATACGCAGTATTTT. Using reference TRBV5-4 and TRBJ2-3 for the parts outside the CDR3, the full variable domain is ETGVTQSPTHLIKTRGQQVTLRCSSQSGHNTVSWYQQALGQGPQFIFQYYREEENGRGNFPPRFSGLQFPNYSSELNVNALELDDSALYLCASSSQGTDTQYFGPGTRLTVL.

The chain links TRBV14 to TRBJ1-5, with a possible D match to TRBD1 (5 bases). V was cut by 6 bases and J by 0 bases, with 21 bases left in between. This CDR3 contains 18 residues. Germline V gene sequence: CDR1 SGHDN, CDR2 FVKESK. Written as DNA, the CDR3 is TGTGCCAGCAGACCTAGTGGGGGGACCGGAAATAGCAATCAGCCCCAGCATTTT. This translates into CASRPSGGTGNSNQPQHF.

This clone turned up a few times. This sequence joins TRBV30 and TRBJ1-4; D gene ambiguous. V dropped 3 bases and J dropped 8 bases, with 19 bases sitting between them. Germline CDR1 reads GTSNPN; CDR2 reads SVGIG (reference sequence). The CDR3 extends over 15 amino acids. For the CDR3, the DNA is TGTGCCTGGAGCTTCCCCTGGGTGGCGCGGGAAAAACTGTTTTTT. Translated, it gives CAWSFPWVAREKLFF.

The chain uses TRBV27 and TRBJ1-6; 10 positions agree with TRBD1. V lost 6 bases to trimming and J lost 7 bases; unmatched junction nucleotides: 6. The V gene's germline CDR1 is MNHEY and CDR2 SMNVEV (reference sequence). The CDR3 length is 15 residues. CDR3 sequence: CASSSTGGGNSPLHF. Here the CDR3 DNA reads TGTGCCAGCAGCTCGACAGGGGGCGGAAATTCACCCCTCCACTTT.

The genes are TRBV4-2 and TRBJ1-6, with TRBD1 identical over 10 bases. CDR1 is LGHNA, CDR2 YNFKEQ, per germline. The CDR3 runs 16 residues. Trimming cost V 7 bases and J 5 bases; bases outside gene matches: 8. The CDR3 spells CASTPRQGANNSPLHF. The CDR3 DNA sequence: TGTGCCAGCACCCCAAGACAGGGGGCTAATAATTCACCCCTCCACTTT.

On this clone: Distinct nucleotide sequences in the sample also encode this CDR3. This chain joins TRBV12-3 or TRBV12-4 and TRBJ1-2; D unresolved. Trimming shortened V by 4 bases and J by 7 bases, and 7 bases separated the two germline ends. This CDR3 comprises 11 residues. CDR3 nucleotides: TGTGCCAGCAGTTCCGGGGTTGGCTACACCTTC. This translates into CASSSGVGYTF.

The chain is built from TRBV18 and TRBJ1-1, with D tentatively TRBD1 (5 bases). V shed 2 bases and J shed 0 bases, with 13 bases lying between them. Germline CDR1 KGHSH, CDR2 LQKENI. The CDR3 has 16 residues. The CDR3 loop reads CASSPKAGWMNTEAFF. Here the CDR3 DNA reads TGTGCCAGCTCACCAAAGGCAGGGTGGATGAACACTGAAGCTTTCTTT.

V usage is TRBV19 and J usage is TRBJ1-6; TRBD1 matches at 7 bases. The V segment lost 5 bases and the J segment 6 bases; nucleotides outside the gene matches: 7. The CDR3 totals 15 residues. Germline loops: CDR1 LNHDA, CDR2 SQIVND (reference sequence). CDR3 DNA sequence: TGTGCCAGTAGTCCTGGGACAGCGTTTAATTCACCCCTCCACTTT. Encoded protein: CASSPGTAFNSPLHF.

The CDR3 DNA sequence: TGTGCCAGCAGCTTAGGGGCAGGATTATCCTCAGATACGCAGTATTTT. Translation gives CASSLGAGLSSDTQYF. The J gene is TRBJ2-3, the V gene TRBV7-7; no reliable D call. Deletions cut 1 base from V and 4 bases from J, with 15 bases between. The CDR3 has 16 amino acids. The germline V gene has CDR1 SSHAT and CDR2 FNYEAQ (reference sequence).

This chain links TRBV6-5 with TRBJ1-1, with 10 nucleotides matching TRBD1. There are 15 residues in the CDR3. The V segment lost 2 bases and the J segment 5 bases; nucleotides outside the gene matches: 5. Germline V CDR1 and CDR2: MNHEY, SVGAGI. The chain's CDR3 is CASSYRQGAATEAFF. For the CDR3, the DNA is TGTGCCAGCAGTTACCGACAGGGGGCGGCAACTGAAGCTTTCTTT.

This clone came up once. The chain joins TRBV10-3 to TRBJ1-1; 9 bases are shared with TRBD1. Germline V gene data show CDR1 as ENHRY and CDR2 as SYGVKD. Germline trimming cut 8 bases from V and 3 bases from J; bases unmatched to any gene: 4. This CDR3 spans 13 amino acids. The CDR3 spells CAIYRTGDTEAFF. In DNA form, the CDR3 reads TGTGCCATCTACCGGACAGGGGACACTGAAGCTTTCTTT.

The chain combines TRBV12-3 or TRBV12-4 with TRBJ1-2; no clear D. The CDR3 loop spans 12 amino acids. The V end lost 2 bases, the J end lost 6 bases, and 7 bases lay between the germline ends. CDR3 region: CASSLWLDGYTF. In nucleotides, the CDR3 is TGTGCCAGCAGTTTATGGCTAGATGGCTACACCTTC.

The chain carries TRBV27 and TRBJ2-3; 10 nucleotides line up with TRBD2. The CDR3 covers 14 residues. The germline V gene encodes CDR1 MNHEY and CDR2 SMNVEV (reference sequence). With 5 bases clipped from V and 5 bases from J, the junction kept 4 bases outside the gene matches. In nucleotides, the CDR3 is TGTGCCAGCAGTCTCCTAGCGGGGGTAGATACGCAGTATTTT. Translated: CASSLLAGVDTQYF.

The V call is TRBV28, the J call TRBJ1-1; D is uncertain. This CDR3 is 12 amino acids long. Germline V lookup: CDR1 MDHEN, CDR2 SYDVKM. V was trimmed by 2 bases and J by 11 bases, leaving 12 bases between them. This CDR3 is CASSLMSPQAFF. The CDR3 DNA reads TGTGCCAGCAGTTTAATGTCCCCTCAGGCTTTCTTT.

This CDR3 is CASAIRGGYNEQFF. DNA of the CDR3: TGTGCCAGCGCGATCCGGGGGGGGTACAATGAGCAGTTCTTC. The rearrangement joins TRBV27 to TRBJ2-1; 8 nucleotides agree with TRBD2. The germline CDR1 and CDR2 sequences are MNHEY and SMNVEV (reference sequence). This CDR3 contains 14 residues. The junction had 7 bases not matched to a gene; V was cut back by 8 bases and J by 4 bases.

A single count supports this clone. J is TRBJ2-3 and V is TRBV5-4, with TRBD2 matching over 14 bases. V lost 5 bases to trimming and J lost 5 bases; unmatched junction nucleotides: 4. CDR3 length: 15 residues. The germline gives CDR1 SGHNT, CDR2 YYREEE (reference sequence). The DNA of the CDR3 is TGTGCCAGCAGGACAGGGACTAGCGGGAGAGATACGCAGTATTTT. It codes for CASRTGTSGRDTQYF.

V and J are TRBV4-1 and TRBJ2-3; 9 positions match TRBD1. There are 17 residues in the CDR3. Germline loops: CDR1 MGHRA, CDR2 YSYEKL. V shed 1 base and J 1 base; nucleotides not matched to a gene: 6. CDR3 sequence: CASSQGSRTGGTDTQYF. The CDR3 nucleotides read TGCGCCAGCAGCCAAGGGTCAAGGACAGGGGGCACAGATACGCAGTATTTT.

CDR3: CATSIRTGRGNQPQHF. Here the CDR3 DNA reads TGTGCCACCAGCATACGTACAGGGAGGGGCAATCAGCCCCAGCATTTT. J is TRBJ1-5 and V is TRBV15; maybe TRBD1 (6 bases). V was pared by 4 bases and J by 2 bases, with 15 bases between. The CDR3 is 16 residues long. The germline V gene has CDR1 LNHNV and CDR2 YYDKDF (reference sequence).

Only a few counts were recorded for this clone. This chain connects TRBV30 to TRBJ1-4, with D possibly being TRBD1 (5 bases). This CDR3 spans 12 amino acids. The germline gives CDR1 GTSNPN, CDR2 SVGIG (reference sequence). Trimming shortened V by 1 base and J by 5 bases, and 5 bases separated the two germline ends. The CDR3 spells CAWSAGNEKLFF. DNA for the CDR3: TGTGCCTGGAGTGCAGGGAATGAAAAACTGTTTTTT.

The chain is built from TRBV12-3 or TRBV12-4 and TRBJ1-2; TRBD1 matches at 9 bases. This CDR3 has 13 amino acids. The V segment lost 7 bases and the J segment 8 bases; nucleotides outside the gene matches: 8. The CDR3 is CASNLITGGGYTF. In DNA, the CDR3 is TGTGCCAGCAACCTAATAACAGGGGGCGGCTACACCTTC.

V and J are TRBV10-3 and TRBJ2-7; the D gene is possibly TRBD1 (6 bases). Germline lookup yields CDR1 ENHRY and CDR2 SYGVKD. V was trimmed by 0 bases and J by 2 bases, leaving 8 bases between them. This CDR3 spans 14 amino acids. The CDR3 spells CAISESGHPYEQYF. The CDR3 DNA reads as TGTGCCATCAGTGAGTCGGGACACCCCTACGAGCAGTACTTC.